This T cell receptor (beta chain) was identified in a study of vaccination and CD4 T cells after COVID-19. Scientists ran DNA taken from cultured CD4+ T cells through the Oncomine TCR Beta short-read assay for sequencing. TCRdb called the PCR reads again in MiXCR, with one record for every CDR3 protein. The data show roughly 6,600 distinct CDR3 sequences, with about 20% seen just once and around 27% held by the top ten. As concerns this clonotype: No antigen is known for it.

Looked up from germline, CDR1 is MDHEN and CDR2 is SYDVKM. The germline V and J ends were trimmed by 7 bases and 5 bases, with 20 bases remaining between them. The CDR3 is made up of 15 amino acids. Stated treatment: roughly 10-day PBMC culture with coronavirus spike peptide pools or control peptides (ViraFEST assay). Specimen: CD4+ T cells from blood, cultured in vitro, collected after SARS-CoV-2 vaccination. This chain joins TRBV28 and TRBJ1-1; TRBD1 might be the D (6 bases). The sequence came from a human donor who had recovered from COVID-19. This chain's CDR3 is CASIPPQGGSTEAFF. The CDR3 DNA reads as TGTGCCAGCATACCCCCTCAAGGGGGGTCGACTGAAGCTTTCTTT.